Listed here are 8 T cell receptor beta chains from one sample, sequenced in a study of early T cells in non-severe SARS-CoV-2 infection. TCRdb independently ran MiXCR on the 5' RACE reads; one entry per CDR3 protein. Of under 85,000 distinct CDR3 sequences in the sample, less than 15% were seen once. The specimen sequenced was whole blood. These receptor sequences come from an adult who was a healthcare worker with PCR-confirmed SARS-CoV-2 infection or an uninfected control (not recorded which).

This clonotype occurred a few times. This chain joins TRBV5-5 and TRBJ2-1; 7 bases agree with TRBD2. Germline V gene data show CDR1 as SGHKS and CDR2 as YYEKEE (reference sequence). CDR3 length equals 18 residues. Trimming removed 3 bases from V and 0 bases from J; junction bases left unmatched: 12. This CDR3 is CASSWSPGGGSSYNEQFF. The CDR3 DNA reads TGTGCCAGCAGCTGGAGCCCAGGCGGGGGAAGCTCCTACAATGAGCAGTTCTTC.

In DNA, the CDR3 is TGTGCCAGCAGCCTCTCCGGGAACAATGAGCAGTTCTTC. Amino acids: CASSLSGNNEQFF. The V and J genes are TRBV12-3 or TRBV12-4 and TRBJ2-1; possibly TRBD2 for D (5 bases). The CDR3 totals 13 residues. Between the trimmed V and J ends, which lost 6 bases and 5 bases, there was a span of 11 bases.

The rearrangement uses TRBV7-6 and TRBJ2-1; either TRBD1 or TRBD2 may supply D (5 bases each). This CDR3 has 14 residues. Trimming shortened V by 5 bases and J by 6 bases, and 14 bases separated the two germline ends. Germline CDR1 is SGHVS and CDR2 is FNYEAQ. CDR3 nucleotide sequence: TGTGCCAGCAGCCCCCGGGACGGAGGCAATGAGCAGTTCTTC. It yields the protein CASSPRDGGNEQFF.

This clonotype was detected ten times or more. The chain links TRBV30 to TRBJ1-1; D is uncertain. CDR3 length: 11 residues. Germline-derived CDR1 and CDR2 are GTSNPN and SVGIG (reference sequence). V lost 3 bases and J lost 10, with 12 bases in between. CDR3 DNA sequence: TGTGCCTGGAGCGATGAAGGGCCAGCTTTCTTT. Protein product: CAWSDEGPAFF. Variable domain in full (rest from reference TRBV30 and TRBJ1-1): SQTIHQWPATLVQPVGSPLSLECTVEGTSNPNLYWYRQAAGRGLQLLFYSVGIGQISSEVPQNLSASRPQDRQFILSSKKLLLSDSGFYLCAWSDEGPAFFGQGTRLTVV.

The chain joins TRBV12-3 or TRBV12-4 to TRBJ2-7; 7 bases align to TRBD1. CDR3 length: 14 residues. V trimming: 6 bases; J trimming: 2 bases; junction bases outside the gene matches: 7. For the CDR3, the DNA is TGTGCCAGCAGCCCTACAGGGGTCCCCTACGAGCAGTACTTC. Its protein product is CASSPTGVPYEQYF.

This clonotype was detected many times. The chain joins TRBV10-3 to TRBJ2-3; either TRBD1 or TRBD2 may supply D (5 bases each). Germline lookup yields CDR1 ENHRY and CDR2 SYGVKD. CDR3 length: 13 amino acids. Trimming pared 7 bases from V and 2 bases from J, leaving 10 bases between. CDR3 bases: TGTGCCATCAATCCCGGGACCACAGATACGCAGTATTTT. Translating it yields CAINPGTTDTQYF.

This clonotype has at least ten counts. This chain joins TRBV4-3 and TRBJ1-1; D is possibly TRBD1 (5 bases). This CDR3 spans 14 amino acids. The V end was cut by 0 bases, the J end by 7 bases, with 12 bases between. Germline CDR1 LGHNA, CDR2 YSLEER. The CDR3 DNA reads TGCGCCAGCAGCCAAGATCGAGGGGCTGGTGAAGCTTTCTTT. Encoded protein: CASSQDRGAGEAFF.

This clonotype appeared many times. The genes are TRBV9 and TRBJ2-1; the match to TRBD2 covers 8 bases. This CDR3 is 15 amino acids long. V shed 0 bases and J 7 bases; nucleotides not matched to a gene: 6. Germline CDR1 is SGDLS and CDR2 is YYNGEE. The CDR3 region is CASSVVAGGVNEQFF. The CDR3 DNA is TGTGCCAGCAGCGTAGTGGCGGGAGGTGTGAATGAGCAGTTCTTC.